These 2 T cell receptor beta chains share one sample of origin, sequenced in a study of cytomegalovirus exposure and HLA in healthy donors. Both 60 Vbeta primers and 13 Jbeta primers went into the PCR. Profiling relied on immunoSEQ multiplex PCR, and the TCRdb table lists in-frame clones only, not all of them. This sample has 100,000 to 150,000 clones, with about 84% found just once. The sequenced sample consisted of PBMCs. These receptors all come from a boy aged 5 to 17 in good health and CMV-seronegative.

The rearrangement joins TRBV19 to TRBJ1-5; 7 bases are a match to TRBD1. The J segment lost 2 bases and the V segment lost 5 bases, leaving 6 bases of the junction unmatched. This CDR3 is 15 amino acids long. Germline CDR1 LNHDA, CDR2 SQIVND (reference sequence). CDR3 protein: CASSSYGQGNQPQHF. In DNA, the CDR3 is TGTGCCAGTAGTTCATACGGACAGGGCAATCAGCCCCAGCATTTT.

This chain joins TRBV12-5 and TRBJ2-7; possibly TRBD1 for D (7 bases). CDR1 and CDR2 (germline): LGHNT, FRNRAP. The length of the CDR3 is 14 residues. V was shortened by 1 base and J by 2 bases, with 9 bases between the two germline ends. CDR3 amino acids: CASGLGRGAYEQYF. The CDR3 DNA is TGTGCTAGTGGTTTGGGCAGGGGGGCCTACGAGCAGTACTTC. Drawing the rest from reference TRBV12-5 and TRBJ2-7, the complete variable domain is DARVTQTPRHKVTEMGQEVTMRCQPILGHNTVFWYRQTMMQGLELLAYFRNRAPLDDSGMPKDRFSAEMPDATLATLKIQPSEPRDSAVYFCASGLGRGAYEQYFGPGTRLTVT.